This paragraph reports one T cell receptor beta chain. As yet, its antigen is unknown. Germline assignment: CDR1 SGHTA and CDR2 FQGNSA. The CDR3 runs 13 residues. V was cut by 4 bases and J by 4 bases, with 8 bases left in between. This sample was included in a study of T cells in Graves' hyperthyroidism and ophthalmopathy. Regions amplified from RNA transcripts were the TCR beta CDR3 regions. RT-PCR in the first round (using the HTBI primer set) targeted the TCR CDR3. TCRdb re-derived calls from the multiplex PCR reads in MiXCR, one entry per CDR3 protein. The table shows a few hundred thousand distinct CDR3 sequences, with around 25% occurring only once. The authors took PBMCs from roughly 9.3 ml fresh peripheral blood. Study outcomes and limitations: The model foresaw ophthalmopathy a median about 6.5 months prior to onset.

This chain connects TRBV7-2 to TRBJ1-5, with a tentative D call TRBD1 (6 bases). The sequence derives from a man in his fifties with Graves' hyperthyroidism. Sequencing was performed on blood. The CDR3 coding sequence is TGTGCCAGCAGCTCGCAGGGGAATCAGCCCCAGCATTTT. Translated: CASSSQGNQPQHF.